One sample yielded the 32 T cell receptor beta chains listed below, sequenced in a study of shared clonotypes between healthy human individuals. It was CD45RO-negative cells, positively selected for CCR7, that made up naive CD8 cells, with terminally differentiated effector memory CD45RA+ cells excluded. Sequencing used immunoSEQ multiplex PCR; TCRdb keeps in-frame clones, though not all of them. The sample includes roughly 600,000 clones, 95% to 98% of them seen just once. The sample comprised naive CD8+ T cells sorted from blood. All receptors derive from a young man in good health.

The chain combines TRBV7-3 with TRBJ1-2, with D possibly matching TRBD1 (5 bases). Per the germline V gene, CDR1 is SGHTA and CDR2 is FQGTGA. This CDR3 comprises 16 residues. The V gene lost 0 bases and the J gene lost 4 bases, with 15 bases spanning the gap. The CDR3 spells CASSLTSRAGTYGYTF. Here the CDR3 DNA reads TGTGCCAGCAGCTTAACCTCCCGGGCGGGGACCTATGGCTACACCTTC.

J is TRBJ1-5 and V is TRBV7-2; 7 bases line up with TRBD1. The CDR3 extends over 16 amino acids. CDR1 SGHTA and CDR2 FQGNSA come from the germline V gene. V gave up 1 base and J gave up 4 bases; unmatched junction bases: 7. CDR3 protein: CASSLVTGSGNQPQHF. CDR3 nucleotide sequence: TGTGCCAGCAGCTTAGTGACAGGGTCTGGAAATCAGCCCCAGCATTTT. Complete variable domain (other parts from reference TRBV7-2 and TRBJ1-5): GAGVSQSPSNKVTEKGKDVELRCDPISGHTALYWYRQSLGQGLEFLIYFQGNSAPDKSGLPSDRFSAERTGGSVSTLTIQRTQQEDSAVYLCASSLVTGSGNQPQHFGDGTRLSIL.

The chain links TRBV10-3 to TRBJ2-1, with D possibly being TRBD1 (6 bases). The germline V gene encodes CDR1 ENHRY and CDR2 SYGVKD. The V end was cut by 8 bases, the J end by 5 bases, with 19 bases between. This CDR3 region has 15 residues. The CDR3 DNA is TGTGCCATCCGGCGAGGACAGTCCTGGGACAATGAGCAGTTCTTC. This encodes CAIRRGQSWDNEQFF.

In DNA form, the CDR3 reads TGCAGCGTTGCTAGCGGGAGTACCTACAATGAGCAGTTCTTC. Its protein product is CSVASGSTYNEQFF. The chain combines TRBV29-1 with TRBJ2-1; 10 bases match TRBD2. Germline-derived CDR1 and CDR2 are SQVTM and ANQGSEA. CDR3 length: 14 residues. The V and J ends lost 4 bases and 2 bases, in that order; junction bases with no gene match: 2.

This clone was recorded a few times. This chain uses TRBV28 with TRBJ2-1; D possibly matches TRBD1 or TRBD2 (5 bases each). Trimming pared 4 bases from V and 8 bases from J, leaving 9 bases between. The CDR3 is 12 residues long. In germline, CDR1 is MDHEN, CDR2 SYDVKM. The CDR3 DNA reads as TGTGCCAGCAGTTCAGGGACCTATGAGCAGTTCTTC. This sequence encodes CASSSGTYEQFF.

On this clone itself: The same CDR3 can be traced to other DNA sequences in this sample. The chain uses TRBV28 and TRBJ2-1; D is unresolved. The CDR3 is 10 amino acids. Germline V gives CDR1 MDHEN, CDR2 SYDVKM. V gave up 5 bases and J gave up 5 bases, with 1 base separating them. The CDR3 sequence: CASSNNEQFF. CDR3 DNA sequence: TGTGCCAGCAGTAACAATGAGCAGTTCTTC.

A single count supports this clone. The rearrangement joins TRBV6-4 to TRBJ2-1; D ambiguous. V lost 1 base, J lost 2 bases, and 12 bases lay in between. CDR1 MRHNA and CDR2 SNTAGT come from the germline V gene. This CDR3 spans 16 amino acids. CDR3 nucleotide sequence: TGTGCCAGCAGTGACTACGACCGCCCCCCCTACAATGAGCAGTTCTTC. Protein product: CASSDYDRPPYNEQFF.

The genes are TRBV27 and TRBJ1-2; D possibly corresponds to TRBD1 (5 bases). This CDR3 spans 13 amino acids. V was clipped by 4 bases and J by 6 bases, with 12 bases between them. Per germline, CDR1 MNHEY and CDR2 SMNVEV (reference sequence). In DNA form, the CDR3 reads TGTGCCAGCAGTTCCGGGGCACTCCATGGCTACACCTTC. It encodes CASSSGALHGYTF.

A note on this clone: Other DNA sequences in the sample encode the same CDR3. This chain uses TRBV9 with TRBJ2-7, with D possibly matching TRBD1 (6 bases). CDR1 and CDR2 (germline): SGDLS, YYNGEE. V dropped 0 bases and J dropped 0 bases, with 7 bases sitting between them. The CDR3 has 14 residues. CDR3 region: CASSVEGGSYEQYF. CDR3 sequence (DNA): TGTGCCAGCAGCGTAGAAGGGGGCTCCTACGAGCAGTACTTC.

The chain recombines TRBV10-2 with TRBJ2-5; 10 bases fit TRBD2. The J call may be in error: the DNA end matches TRBJ2-7 better. Per the germline V gene, CDR1 is WSHSY and CDR2 is SAAADI. The CDR3 loop spans 15 amino acids. The CDR3 bases are TGCGCCAGCAGAAACGGACTAGCGGACGCCTACGAGCAGTACTTC. This gives the protein CASRNGLADAYEQYF.

The genes are TRBV6-9 and TRBJ2-1; D perhaps matches TRBD1 (5 bases). Germline loops: CDR1 MNHGY, CDR2 SVAAGI. CDR3 length equals 16 residues. V gave up 2 bases and J gave up 8 bases, with 19 bases separating them. CDR3 protein: CASSYRGWELFHEQFF. The DNA of the CDR3 is TGTGCCAGCAGTTATAGGGGTTGGGAACTTTTCCATGAGCAGTTCTTC.

The chain links TRBV27 to TRBJ2-7; 10 bases are shared with TRBD1. Germline trimming cut 4 bases from V and 3 bases from J; bases unmatched to any gene: 3. CDR3 size: 14 residues. Germline V lookup: CDR1 MNHEY, CDR2 SMNVEV (reference sequence). CDR3 in amino acids: CASSSGQGYYEQYF. The CDR3 coding sequence is TGTGCCAGCAGTTCGGGACAGGGGTACTACGAGCAGTACTTC.

V gene TRBV7-6 combines with J gene TRBJ1-1, with 7 bases matching TRBD1. The CDR3 has 15 amino acids. Germline CDR1 reads SGHVS; CDR2 reads FNYEAQ. The J segment lost 4 bases and the V segment lost 4 bases, leaving 9 bases of the junction unmatched. CDR3 DNA sequence: TGTGCCAGCAGCTCCCGACAGGGCTGGGTCACTGAAGCTTTCTTT. Protein product: CASSSRQGWVTEAFF.

The chain joins TRBV29-1 to TRBJ2-7; 11 bases match TRBD2. This CDR3 is built from 15 residues. Germline values: CDR1 SQVTM, CDR2 ANQGSEA. V shed 3 bases, J shed 2 bases, and the junction held 6 bases outside the gene matches. CDR3 loop: CSVELMTSGTYEQYF. DNA for the CDR3: TGCAGCGTTGAGCTCATGACTAGCGGGACCTACGAGCAGTACTTC.

This chain joins TRBV7-9 and TRBJ2-7; D unclear. Germline CDR1 and CDR2: SEHNR and FQNEAQ (reference sequence). The CDR3 consists of 13 residues. V lost 3 bases, J lost 6 bases, and 12 bases lay in between. CDR3 in DNA: TGTGCCAGCAGCTTGCAGGATAGGGTCGAGCAGTACTTC. Its translation is CASSLQDRVEQYF.

The chain couples TRBV27 to TRBJ2-5, with 7 nucleotides matching TRBD2. CDR1 and CDR2 from the germline V gene are MNHEY and SMNVEV (reference sequence). The CDR3 extends over 15 amino acids. Trimming at V came to 2 bases and at J to 0 bases, leaving 3 bases not matched to a gene. CDR3 nucleotides: TGTGCCAGCAGTTTAGGACTAGATAACCAAGAGACCCAGTACTTC. Its translation: CASSLGLDNQETQYF.

The J gene is TRBJ2-1, the V gene TRBV29-1; TRBD1 agrees at 7 bases. The CDR3 extends over 13 amino acids. Germline trimming cut 4 bases from V and 4 bases from J; bases unmatched to any gene: 4. Germline V lookup: CDR1 SQVTM, CDR2 ANQGSEA. For the CDR3, the DNA is TGCAGCGTTGGAGGGACAGTTTACAATGAGCAGTTCTTC. Protein sequence: CSVGGTVYNEQFF.

This chain connects TRBV6-5 to TRBJ1-2; no firm D call. This CDR3 has 14 residues. The germline V gene encodes CDR1 MNHEY and CDR2 SVGAGI. V lost 0 bases, J lost 3 bases, and 8 bases lay in between. CDR3 coding DNA: TGTGCCAGCAGTTACTCTACAAGAGACTATGGCTACACCTTC. This sequence encodes CASSYSTRDYGYTF.

The genes are TRBV5-1 and TRBJ2-2, with 10 nucleotides matching TRBD2. Germline CDR1 and CDR2: SGHRS and YFSETQ. CDR3 length equals 16 residues. V lost 0 bases to trimming and J lost 5 bases; unmatched junction nucleotides: 4. The chain's CDR3 is CASSLGLAGLTGELFF. CDR3 DNA: TGCGCCAGCAGCTTGGGACTAGCGGGCCTTACCGGGGAGCTGTTTTTT.

The chain recombines TRBV27 with TRBJ2-7; D possibly corresponds to TRBD2 (6 bases). Germline V CDR1 and CDR2: MNHEY, SMNVEV (reference sequence). The CDR3 totals 12 residues. Trimming removed 3 bases from V and 4 bases from J, with 7 bases in between. DNA for the CDR3: TGTGCCAGCAGTTTCGGGGGTTACGAGCAGTACTTC. Amino acids: CASSFGGYEQYF.

The V and J genes are TRBV9 and TRBJ1-2; 9 nucleotides line up with TRBD1. Unmatched junction bases numbered 7, after V lost 0 bases and J lost 4 bases. The CDR3 runs 16 residues. Per the germline V gene, CDR1 is SGDLS and CDR2 is YYNGEE. CDR3 amino acids: CASSVAETGGVYGYTF. The DNA for the CDR3 is TGTGCCAGCAGCGTAGCCGAGACAGGGGGGGTCTATGGCTACACCTTC.

The rearrangement joins TRBV11-2 to TRBJ2-5; D gene unclear. V was cut by 0 bases and J by 2 bases, with 13 bases left in between. Per germline, CDR1 SGHAT and CDR2 FQNNGV. The CDR3 consists of 16 residues. In DNA form, the CDR3 reads TGTGCCAGCAGCTTAGACGGGCTTGCGAGTCAAGAGACCCAGTACTTC. It codes for CASSLDGLASQETQYF.

The rearrangement links TRBV27 to TRBJ1-1; TRBD1 matches at 10 bases. Germline loops: CDR1 MNHEY, CDR2 SMNVEV (reference sequence). This CDR3 spans 16 amino acids. After removal of 4 bases from V and 0 bases from J, the junction contained 5 bases not matched to a gene. The CDR3 DNA reads as TGTGCCAGCAGTTCGGGACAGGGGAGGGTGAACACTGAAGCTTTCTTT. It codes for CASSSGQGRVNTEAFF.

The chain carries TRBV19 and TRBJ2-7, with D tentatively TRBD2 (6 bases). V lost 5 bases and J 4 bases, leaving 18 bases between the germline ends. From germline, CDR1 is LNHDA and CDR2 SQIVND (reference sequence). The CDR3 has 15 residues. In DNA, the CDR3 is TGTGCCAGTAGTGTTTTTGCGGGAAAGGGTTACGAGCAGTACTTC. Its protein is CASSVFAGKGYEQYF.

This chain links TRBV25-1 with TRBJ2-3, with no clear D. The length of the CDR3 is 14 residues. V was pared by 7 bases and J by 4 bases, with 15 bases between. CDR1 MGHDK and CDR2 SYGVNS come from the germline V gene. The chain's CDR3 is CASKGFPAPDTQYF. In DNA form, the CDR3 reads TGTGCCAGCAAAGGGTTCCCCGCTCCAGATACGCAGTATTTT.

The genes are TRBV27 and TRBJ2-1; the D gene is possibly TRBD2 (6 bases). Germline CDR1 is MNHEY and CDR2 is SMNVEV (reference sequence). This CDR3 contains 12 residues. The V end was cut by 8 bases, the J end by 11 bases, with 16 bases between. The CDR3 DNA reads as TGTGCCAGCGGATTAAGCACTAGCAAGCAGTTCTTC. It yields the protein CASGLSTSKQFF.

The V call is TRBV25-1, the J call TRBJ2-7; 8 bases align to TRBD1. The trim removed 1 base at V and 4 bases at J, leaving 6 bases unmatched. CDR1 and CDR2 from the germline V gene are MGHDK and SYGVNS. This CDR3 is 15 amino acids long. The CDR3 here is CASSESGTGAYEQYF. As DNA, the CDR3 is TGTGCCAGCAGTGAATCCGGGACAGGTGCTTACGAGCAGTACTTC.

A remark on this clone: The sample has other DNA sequences that encode this CDR3 too. The J gene is TRBJ2-1, the V gene TRBV7-9; D is unresolved. CDR1 is SEHNR and CDR2 is FQNEAQ in the germline V gene (reference sequence). The ends were cut back, 8 bases at V and 3 bases at J, with 8 bases in the middle. This CDR3 is built from 12 residues. The CDR3 loop reads CASGRVYNEQFF. The CDR3 DNA sequence: TGTGCCAGCGGAAGGGTCTACAATGAGCAGTTCTTC.

Remarks on this clone: Within the sample, other DNA sequences also encode this same CDR3. The chain employs TRBV20-1 and TRBJ2-5, with D uncertain. Per germline, CDR1 DFQATT and CDR2 SNEGSKA (reference sequence). The ends were cut back, 3 bases at V and 5 bases at J, with 4 bases in the middle. CDR3 size: 10 residues. This CDR3 is CSASGETQYF. CDR3 DNA sequence: TGCAGTGCTAGTGGCGAGACCCAGTACTTC.

The chain links TRBV7-8 to TRBJ2-2, with 13 positions matching TRBD2. The CDR3 loop spans 17 amino acids. The V and J ends lost 3 bases and 3 bases, in that order; junction bases with no gene match: 4. In germline, CDR1 is SGHVS, CDR2 FQNEAQ. The CDR3 sequence is CASSFGLAGADTGELFF. CDR3 in DNA: TGTGCCAGCAGCTTCGGACTAGCGGGAGCCGACACCGGGGAGCTGTTTTTT.

The V call is TRBV4-2, the J call TRBJ2-5; D possibly corresponds to TRBD2 (5 bases). CDR3 length equals 15 residues. Germline lookup yields CDR1 LGHNA and CDR2 YNFKEQ. Trimming removed 1 base from V and 2 bases from J, with 11 bases in between. CDR3 sequence (DNA): TGTGCCAGCAGCCAAGTCCCGGGAACTCAAGAGACCCAGTACTTC. This sequence encodes CASSQVPGTQETQYF.

The chain employs TRBV7-6 and TRBJ2-7; D is uncertain. The CDR3 contains 16 residues. Trimming shortened V by 5 bases and J by 6 bases, and 23 bases separated the two germline ends. Looked up from germline, CDR1 is SGHVS and CDR2 is FNYEAQ. This chain's CDR3 is CASSPQSRVIMGEQYF. The CDR3 DNA sequence: TGTGCCAGCAGCCCCCAGTCTAGAGTTATAATGGGCGAGCAGTACTTC. The full variable domain, rest sourced from reference TRBV7-6 and TRBJ2-7, is GAGVSQSPRYKVTKRGQDVALRCDPISGHVSLYWYRQALGQGPEFLTYFNYEAQQDKSGLPNDRFSAERPEGSISTLTIQRTEQRDSAMYRCASSPQSRVIMGEQYFGPGTRLTVT.